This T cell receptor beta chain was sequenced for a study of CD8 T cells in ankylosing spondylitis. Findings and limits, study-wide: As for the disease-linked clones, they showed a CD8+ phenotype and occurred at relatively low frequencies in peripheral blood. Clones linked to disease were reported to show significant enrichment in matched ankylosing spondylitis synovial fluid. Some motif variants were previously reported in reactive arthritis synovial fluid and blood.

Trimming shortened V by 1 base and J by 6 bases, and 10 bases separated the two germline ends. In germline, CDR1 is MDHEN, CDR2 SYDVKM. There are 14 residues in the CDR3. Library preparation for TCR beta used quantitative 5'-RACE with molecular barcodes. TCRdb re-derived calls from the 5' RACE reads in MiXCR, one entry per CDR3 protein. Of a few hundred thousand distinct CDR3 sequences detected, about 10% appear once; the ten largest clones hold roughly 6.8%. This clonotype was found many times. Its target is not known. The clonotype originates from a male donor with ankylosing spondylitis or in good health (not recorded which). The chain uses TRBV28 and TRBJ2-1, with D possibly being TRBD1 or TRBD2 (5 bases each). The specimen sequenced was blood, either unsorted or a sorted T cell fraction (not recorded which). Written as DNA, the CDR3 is TGTGCCAGCAGTTTATCGGGACCCAGCAATGAGCAGTTCTTC. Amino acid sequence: CASSLSGPSNEQFF.